This TCR beta chain was identified in a study of blood T cell repertoires in COVID-19. TCRdb's table, derived via immunoSEQ multiplex PCR, lists solely in-frame clones and lacks some. The data contain approximately 200,000 clones, 85% to 90% of them seen just once; the ten biggest clones take up almost 4.5%. This CDR3 is built from 12 residues. Germline V CDR1 and CDR2: SGHTA, FQGTGA. Trimming removed 4 bases at V and 7 bases at J, with 7 bases between. This receptor was taken from a man in his forties or fifties with acute or convalescent COVID-19. The sequenced sample consisted of peripheral blood. The V and J genes are TRBV7-3 and TRBJ2-2; the D is unclear. CDR3 loop: CASSSPGGELFF. The DNA of the CDR3 is TGTGCCAGCAGCTCGCCCGGCGGGGAGCTGTTTTTT.